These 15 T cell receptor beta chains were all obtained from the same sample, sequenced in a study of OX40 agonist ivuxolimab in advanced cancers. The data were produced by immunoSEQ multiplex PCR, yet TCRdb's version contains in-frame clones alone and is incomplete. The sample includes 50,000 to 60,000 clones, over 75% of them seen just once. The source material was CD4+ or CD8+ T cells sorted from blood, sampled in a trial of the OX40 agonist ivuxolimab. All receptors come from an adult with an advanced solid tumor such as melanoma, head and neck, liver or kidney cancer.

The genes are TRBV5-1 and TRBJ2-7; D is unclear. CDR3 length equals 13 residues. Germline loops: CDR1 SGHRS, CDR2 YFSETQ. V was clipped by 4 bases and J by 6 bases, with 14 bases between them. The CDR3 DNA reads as TGCGCCAGCAGCCCGGACCAAGGCGGCGAGCAGTACTTC. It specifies CASSPDQGGEQYF.

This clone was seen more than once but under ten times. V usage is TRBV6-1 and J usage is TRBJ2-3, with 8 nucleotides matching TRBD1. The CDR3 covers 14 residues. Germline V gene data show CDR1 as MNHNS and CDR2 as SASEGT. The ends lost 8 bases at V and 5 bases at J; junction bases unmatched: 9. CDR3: CASGFQGAGDTQYF. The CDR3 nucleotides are TGTGCCAGCGGATTCCAGGGGGCGGGAGATACGCAGTATTTT.

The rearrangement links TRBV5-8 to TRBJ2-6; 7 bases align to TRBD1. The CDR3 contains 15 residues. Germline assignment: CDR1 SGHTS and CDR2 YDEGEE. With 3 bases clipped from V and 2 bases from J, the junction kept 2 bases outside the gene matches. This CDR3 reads CASSSDRAGANVLTF. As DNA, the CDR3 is TGTGCCAGCAGCTCAGACAGGGCTGGGGCCAACGTCCTGACTTTC.

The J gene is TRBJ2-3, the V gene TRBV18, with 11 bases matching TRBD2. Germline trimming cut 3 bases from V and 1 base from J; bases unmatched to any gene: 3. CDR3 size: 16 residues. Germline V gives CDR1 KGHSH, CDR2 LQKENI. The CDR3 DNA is TGTGCCAGCTCACCTACTAGCGGGAGAGGCACAGATACGCAGTATTTT. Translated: CASSPTSGRGTDTQYF.

The CDR3 DNA sequence: TGTGCCAGCAGCCTCCGTTGGGACAGGGGATTAGAGACCCAGTACTTC. It translates to CASSLRWDRGLETQYF. This chain joins TRBV7-2 and TRBJ2-5; 10 bases agree with TRBD1. This CDR3 is 16 amino acids long. With 5 bases clipped from V and 4 bases from J, the junction kept 10 bases outside the gene matches. Germline CDR1 SGHTA, CDR2 FQGNSA.

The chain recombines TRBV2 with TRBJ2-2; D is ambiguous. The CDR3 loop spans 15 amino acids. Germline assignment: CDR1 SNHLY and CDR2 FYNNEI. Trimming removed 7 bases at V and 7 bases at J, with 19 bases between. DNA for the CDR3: TGTGCCAGCAACGACCTTGACCAGACGGGCGGGGAGCTGTTTTTT. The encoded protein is CASNDLDQTGGELFF.

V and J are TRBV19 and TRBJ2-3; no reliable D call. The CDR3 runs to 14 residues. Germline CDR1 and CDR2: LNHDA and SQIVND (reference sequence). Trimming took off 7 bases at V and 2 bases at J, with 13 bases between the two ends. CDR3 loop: CASKVFPNTDTQYF. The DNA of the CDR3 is TGTGCCAGTAAGGTGTTCCCCAACACAGATACGCAGTATTTT.

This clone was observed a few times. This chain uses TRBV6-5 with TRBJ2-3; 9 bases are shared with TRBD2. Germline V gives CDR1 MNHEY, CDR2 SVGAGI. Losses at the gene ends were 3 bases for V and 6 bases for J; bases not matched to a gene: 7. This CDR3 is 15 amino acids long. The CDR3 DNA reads TGTGCCAGCAGTTATACCAGCGGGAGGTTGGATACGCAGTATTTT. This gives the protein CASSYTSGRLDTQYF.

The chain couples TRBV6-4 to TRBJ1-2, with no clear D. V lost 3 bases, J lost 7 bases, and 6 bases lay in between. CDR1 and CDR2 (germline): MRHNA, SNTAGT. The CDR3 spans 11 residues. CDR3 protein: CASSDEVGYTF. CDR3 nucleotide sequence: TGTGCCAGCAGTGATGAAGTTGGCTACACCTTC.

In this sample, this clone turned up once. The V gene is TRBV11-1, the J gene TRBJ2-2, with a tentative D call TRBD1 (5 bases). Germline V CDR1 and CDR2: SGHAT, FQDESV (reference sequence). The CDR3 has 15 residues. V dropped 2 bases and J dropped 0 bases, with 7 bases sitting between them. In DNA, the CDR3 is TGTGCCAGCAGCTTACAACAGGCGAACACCGGGGAGCTGTTTTTT. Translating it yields CASSLQQANTGELFF.

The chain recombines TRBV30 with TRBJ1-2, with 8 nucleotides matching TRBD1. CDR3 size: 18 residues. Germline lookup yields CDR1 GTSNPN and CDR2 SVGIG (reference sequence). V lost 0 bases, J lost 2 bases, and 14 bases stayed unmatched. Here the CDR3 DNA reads TGTGCCTGGAGTGTACTGCCCTGGAGACAGGGGAGCAACTATGGCTACACCTTC. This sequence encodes CAWSVLPWRQGSNYGYTF.

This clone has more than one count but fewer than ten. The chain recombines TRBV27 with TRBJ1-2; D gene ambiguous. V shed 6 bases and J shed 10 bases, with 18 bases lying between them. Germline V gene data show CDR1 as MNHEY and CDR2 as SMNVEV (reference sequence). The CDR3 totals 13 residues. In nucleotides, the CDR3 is TGTGCCAGCAGCCCCGGCGGGGTTGCATACTACACCTTC. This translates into CASSPGGVAYYTF.

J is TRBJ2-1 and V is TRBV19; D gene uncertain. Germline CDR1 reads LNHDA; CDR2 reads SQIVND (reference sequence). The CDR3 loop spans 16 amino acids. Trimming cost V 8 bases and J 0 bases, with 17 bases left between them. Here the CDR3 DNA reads TGTGCCAGTGGATTCGGTGTGCGTGGCTCCTACAATGAGCAGTTCTTC. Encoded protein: CASGFGVRGSYNEQFF. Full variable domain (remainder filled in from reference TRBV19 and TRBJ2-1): DGGITQSPKYLFRKEGQNVTLSCEQNLNHDAMYWYRQDPGQGLRLIYYSQIVNDFQKGDIAEGYSVSREKKESFPLTVTSAQKNPTAFYLCASGFGVRGSYNEQFFGPGTRLTVL.

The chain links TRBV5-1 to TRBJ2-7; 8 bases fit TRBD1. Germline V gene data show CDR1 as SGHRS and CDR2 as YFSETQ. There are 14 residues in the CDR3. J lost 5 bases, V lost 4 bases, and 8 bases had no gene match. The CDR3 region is CASSTGQGAHEQYF. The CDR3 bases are TGCGCCAGCAGCACAGGACAGGGAGCCCACGAGCAGTACTTC.

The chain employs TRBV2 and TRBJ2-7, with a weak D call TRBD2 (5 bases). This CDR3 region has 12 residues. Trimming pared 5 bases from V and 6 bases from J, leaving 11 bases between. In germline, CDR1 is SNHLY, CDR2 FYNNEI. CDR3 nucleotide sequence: TGTGCCAGCAGTCGATCTAGCACCGAGCAGTACTTC. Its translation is CASSRSSTEQYF.